The next 28 T cell receptor beta chains were all read from a single sample in a study of T-cell reconstitution after alpha-beta-depleted transplantation in children. The TCRbeta library incorporated unique molecular identifiers. TCRdb redid the calling of the PCR reads with MiXCR, one entry per CDR3 protein. The sample lists fewer than 150,000 distinct CDR3 sequences, more than 20% occurring once. Material: PBMCs, mostly from graft donor cells, obtained 180 days after TCRalphabeta/CD19-depleted stem cell transplant. The receptors originated from a male patient between 2 and 15 years old who had a stem cell transplant for chronic granulomatous disease, so the T cells may come from the graft donor.

This clonotype was counted only a few times. The rearrangement uses TRBV29-1 and TRBJ2-2; the D gene could be TRBD1 or TRBD2 (6 bases each). CDR1 SQVTM and CDR2 ANQGSEA come from the germline V gene. The CDR3 runs to 15 residues. Trimming took 0 bases from V and 6 from J, leaving 14 bases between them. The CDR3 nucleotides are TGCAGCGTTGAAGATGCGGCGGGACATTCCGGGGAGCTGTTTTTT. Translating it yields CSVEDAAGHSGELFF.

This clonotype was seen more than once but under ten times. The chain employs TRBV6-4 and TRBJ2-1; D may be TRBD2 (5 bases). The CDR3 contains 14 residues. The V end lost 2 bases, the J end lost 0 bases, and 5 bases lay between the germline ends. Germline CDR1 MRHNA, CDR2 SNTAGT. CDR3 sequence: CASSDGSSYNEQFF. Written as DNA, the CDR3 is TGTGCCAGCAGTGACGGGAGCTCCTACAATGAGCAGTTCTTC.

In its sample, this clonotype was seen a few times. The rearrangement uses TRBV20-1 and TRBJ2-7; D gene unclear. Trimming removed 4 bases at V and 1 base at J, with 8 bases between. The CDR3 totals 12 residues. Germline loops: CDR1 DFQATT, CDR2 SNEGSKA (reference sequence). CDR3 loop: CSATLESYEQYF. The DNA for the CDR3 is TGCAGTGCTACCCTGGAATCCTACGAGCAGTACTTC.

The CDR3 protein is CASSSSNKGRWDNEQFF. The CDR3 nucleotides read TGTGCCAGCAGCTCTAGCAACAAGGGCAGGTGGGACAATGAGCAGTTCTTC. The chain is built from TRBV9 and TRBJ2-1, with a weak D call TRBD2 (5 bases). The CDR3 covers 17 residues. CDR1 and CDR2 (germline): SGDLS, YYNGEE. V was shortened by 4 bases and J by 5 bases, with 22 bases between the two germline ends.

This clonotype occurred a few times. This chain uses TRBV3-1 with TRBJ2-4, with D maybe TRBD2 (5 bases). The germline V and J ends were trimmed by 1 base and 3 bases, with 10 bases remaining between them. Germline values: CDR1 LGHDT, CDR2 YNNKEL (reference sequence). CDR3 length: 15 amino acids. CDR3 in amino acids: CASSQGGLSKNIQYF. CDR3 DNA sequence: TGTGCCAGCAGCCAAGGCGGACTGAGCAAAAACATTCAGTACTTC. Full variable domain (missing parts from reference TRBV3-1 and TRBJ2-4): DTAVSQTPKYLVTQMGNDKSIKCEQNLGHDTMYWYKQDSKKFLKIMFSYNNKELIINETVPNRFSPKSPDKAHLNLHINSLELGDSAVYFCASSQGGLSKNIQYFGAGTRLSVL.

The chain has TRBV18 and TRBJ2-3; D is undetermined. The CDR3 runs to 13 residues. Germline CDR1 and CDR2: KGHSH and LQKENI. Trimming shortened V by 3 bases and J by 2 bases, and 6 bases separated the two germline ends. The CDR3: CASSPGYTDTQYF. CDR3 nucleotides: TGTGCCAGCTCACCCGGTTACACAGATACGCAGTATTTT.

Details on this clonotype: A much larger clone differs by one base, so this may be a read error. The chain joins TRBV29-1 to TRBJ2-1; 7 nucleotides agree with TRBD1. V gave up 7 bases and J gave up 5 bases; unmatched junction bases: 11. CDR3 size: 14 residues. Germline V gene data show CDR1 as SQVTM and CDR2 as ANQGSEA. CDR3 region: CSGSIRDRDNEQFF. CDR3 coding DNA: TGCAGCGGATCGATCCGGGACAGAGACAATGAGCAGTTCTTC.

In its sample, this clonotype was seen a few times. The gene calls are TRBV15 and TRBJ2-7; 7 bases are shared with TRBD1. V lost 3 bases, J lost 0 bases, and 5 bases stayed unmatched. Germline V lookup: CDR1 LNHNV, CDR2 YYDKDF (reference sequence). The CDR3 consists of 15 residues. The CDR3 nucleotides are TGTGCCACCAGCAGGCCGGGACAGAGCTCCTACGAGCAGTACTTC. It encodes CATSRPGQSSYEQYF.

Ten or more counts support this clonotype. The chain is built from TRBV28 and TRBJ2-1, with 9 positions matching TRBD2. Germline CDR1 MDHEN, CDR2 SYDVKM. The length of the CDR3 is 11 residues. V gave up 6 bases and J gave up 9 bases; unmatched junction bases: 0. The CDR3 nucleotides read TGTGCCAGCAGAGCGGGGGGTGAGCAGTTCTTC. Translation gives CASRAGGEQFF. The entire variable domain, with the rest obtained from reference TRBV28 and TRBJ2-1, is as follows: DVKVTQSSRYLVKRTGEKVFLECVQDMDHENMFWYRQDPGLGLRLIYFSYDVKMKEKGDIPEGYSVSREKKERFSLILESASTNQTSMYLCASRAGGEQFFGPGTRLTVL.

The chain links TRBV4-1 to TRBJ2-5, with D possibly matching TRBD1 (6 bases). CDR3 length: 14 amino acids. Between the trimmed V and J ends, which lost 0 bases and 3 bases, there was a span of 8 bases. Germline V gene sequence: CDR1 MGHRA, CDR2 YSYEKL. CDR3 nucleotide sequence: TGCGCCAGCAGCCAAGATAACAGGGAAGAGACCCAGTACTTC. Protein sequence: CASSQDNREETQYF.

This clonotype has more than one count but fewer than ten. V usage is TRBV15 and J usage is TRBJ2-1, with 12 bases matching TRBD2. Trimming cost V 2 bases and J 6 bases; bases outside gene matches: 11. The CDR3 is 18 amino acids. Germline CDR1 is LNHNV and CDR2 is YYDKDF (reference sequence). CDR3: CATSRFPLGLAGFNEQFF. DNA for the CDR3: TGTGCCACCAGCAGATTCCCCCTAGGACTAGCGGGATTCAATGAGCAGTTCTTC.

This clonotype was counted only a few times. The J gene is TRBJ2-5, the V gene TRBV12-3 or TRBV12-4; D possibly matches TRBD1 or TRBD2 (6 bases each). This CDR3 has 18 amino acids. The germline V and J ends were trimmed by 5 bases and 2 bases, with 24 bases remaining between them. The CDR3 sequence is CASSPLRSQTRGQETQYF. CDR3 bases: TGTGCCAGCAGTCCCCTCCGATCTCAGACTAGGGGGCAAGAGACCCAGTACTTC.

The table lists this clonotype with a few counts. This chain uses TRBV9 with TRBJ1-2; 8 nucleotides align to TRBD1. CDR3 length: 15 amino acids. Losses at the gene ends were 0 bases for V and 5 bases for J; bases not matched to a gene: 6. Germline assignment: CDR1 SGDLS and CDR2 YYNGEE. The CDR3, as DNA: TGTGCCAGCAGCGTAGGGACAGGGAGTAGTTATGGCTACACCTTC. This encodes CASSVGTGSSYGYTF.

This chain uses TRBV12-3 or TRBV12-4 with TRBJ2-7, with D maybe TRBD1 (6 bases). Between the trimmed V and J ends, which lost 6 bases and 3 bases, there was a span of 18 bases. The CDR3 runs to 15 residues. The CDR3, as DNA: TGTGCCAGCAGCCCAGGGGTGACCAATAACTACGAGCAGTACTTC. Translation gives CASSPGVTNNYEQYF.

Ten or more counts support this clonotype. The genes are TRBV3-1 and TRBJ2-4; D not certain. From germline, CDR1 is LGHDT and CDR2 YNNKEL (reference sequence). The CDR3 runs 15 residues. The V end lost 3 bases, the J end lost 0 bases, and 9 bases lay between the germline ends. CDR3 in amino acids: CASSHLSLAKNIQYF. DNA of the CDR3: TGTGCCAGCAGCCACCTATCCCTAGCCAAAAACATTCAGTACTTC. Full variable domain (remainder filled in from reference TRBV3-1 and TRBJ2-4): DTAVSQTPKYLVTQMGNDKSIKCEQNLGHDTMYWYKQDSKKFLKIMFSYNNKELIINETVPNRFSPKSPDKAHLNLHINSLELGDSAVYFCASSHLSLAKNIQYFGAGTRLSVL.

This clonotype was found a few times. The chain combines TRBV5-1 with TRBJ1-5, with unresolved D. Germline CDR1 SGHRS, CDR2 YFSETQ. This CDR3 has 11 amino acids. V was pared by 5 bases and J by 7 bases, with 7 bases between. DNA of the CDR3: TGCGCCAGCAGGGGCCAACAGCCCCAGCATTTT. This encodes CASRGQQPQHF.

J is TRBJ2-5 and V is TRBV12-3 or TRBV12-4; perhaps TRBD1 as D (6 bases). Trimming removed 3 bases at V and 7 bases at J, with 18 bases between. The CDR3 contains 15 residues. CDR3 amino acids: CASSFVRTAPRTQYF. CDR3 DNA sequence: TGTGCCAGCAGTTTCGTGCGGACAGCACCAAGGACCCAGTACTTC.

This clonotype occurred a few times. This could be a read error, since a much larger clone is one nucleotide away. The chain recombines TRBV7-2 with TRBJ2-5, with a tentative D call TRBD1 (6 bases). The CDR3 is 13 residues long. CDR1 and CDR2 from the germline V gene are SGHTA and FQGNSA. Trimming removed 4 bases from V and 1 base from J, with 7 bases in between. The CDR3 DNA is TGTGCCAGCAGCTGGGACATCCAAGAGACCCAGTACTTC. Amino acid sequence: CASSWDIQETQYF. The whole variable domain, filled in from reference TRBV7-2 and TRBJ2-5, reads GAGVSQSPSNKVTEKGKDVELRCDPISGHTALYWYRQSLGQGLEFLIYFQGNSAPDKSGLPSDRFSAERTGGSVSTLTIQRTQQEDSAVYLCASSWDIQETQYFGPGTRLLVL.

This clonotype was picked up a small number of times. The chain uses TRBV13 and TRBJ1-5; D not resolved. The CDR3 runs 13 residues. Germline V gene lookup returns CDR1 PRHDT and CDR2 FYEKMQ (reference sequence). Trimming stripped 2 bases from V and 8 bases from J, with 10 bases between. The CDR3 region has the DNA TGTGCCAGCAGCTTAAGCGGCCTGGAGCCCCAGCATTTT. It specifies CASSLSGLEPQHF.

This clonotype was detected ten times or more. The J gene is TRBJ2-3, the V gene TRBV7-9; 12 nucleotides match TRBD2. Trimming removed 5 bases from V and 2 bases from J; junction bases left unmatched: 5. Germline V gene sequence: CDR1 SEHNR, CDR2 FQNEAQ (reference sequence). This CDR3 spans 16 amino acids. In DNA, the CDR3 is TGTGCCAGCAGCGCGTGGACTAGCGGGGCCACAGATACGCAGTATTTT. Protein: CASSAWTSGATDTQYF.

This clonotype showed up many times. The rearrangement joins TRBV6-5 to TRBJ2-7; weak D call: TRBD1 (6 bases). The CDR3 sequence is 15 residues long. Germline V gene data show CDR1 as MNHEY and CDR2 as SVGAGI. V was trimmed by 2 bases and J by 2 bases, leaving 13 bases between them. CDR3 coding DNA: TGTGCCAGCAGTTACCTTACAGGGAACCCCTACGAGCAGTACTTC. Amino acids: CASSYLTGNPYEQYF.

The gene calls are TRBV9 and TRBJ2-3, with TRBD2 matching over 12 bases. With 4 bases clipped from V and 6 bases from J, the junction kept 6 bases outside the gene matches. From germline, CDR1 is SGDLS and CDR2 YYNGEE. The CDR3 loop spans 15 amino acids. CDR3 sequence: CASSTSGGLPDTQYF. DNA of the CDR3: TGTGCCAGCAGCACTAGCGGGGGGCTCCCGGATACGCAGTATTTT.

This clonotype was observed a handful of times. The chain carries TRBV20-1 and TRBJ2-1; 10 positions agree with TRBD2. The ends lost 3 bases at V and 3 bases at J; junction bases unmatched: 14. CDR1 and CDR2 (germline): DFQATT, SNEGSKA (reference sequence). The CDR3 totals 18 residues. DNA for the CDR3: TGCAGTGCTAGGAGCTTTGCCCGGGGACTAGCGAACTACAATGAGCAGTTCTTC. Translated: CSARSFARGLANYNEQFF.

Ten or more counts support this clonotype. The chain has TRBV5-1 and TRBJ2-1, with TRBD2 matching over 9 bases. CDR3 length: 14 residues. V lost 7 bases to trimming and J lost 10 bases; unmatched junction nucleotides: 12. Per germline, CDR1 SGHRS and CDR2 YFSETQ. CDR3 in amino acids: CASLLGGAGGEQFF. DNA of the CDR3: TGCGCCAGCCTGCTGGGGGGAGCGGGAGGCGAGCAGTTCTTC.

This clonotype has only a few counts. The chain couples TRBV10-3 to TRBJ2-7; the match to TRBD2 covers 9 bases. Germline CDR1 and CDR2: ENHRY and SYGVKD. The CDR3 is 15 amino acids. V lost 4 bases, J lost 4 bases, and 8 bases stayed unmatched. CDR3 amino acids: CAISGRLAGKYEQYF. The CDR3 region has the DNA TGTGCCATCAGTGGTCGCCTAGCGGGGAAATACGAGCAGTACTTC.

This clonotype was counted at least ten times. The chain recombines TRBV6-5 with TRBJ2-3; 11 nucleotides line up with TRBD2. CDR1 and CDR2 (germline): MNHEY, SVGAGI. Trimming cost V 0 bases and J 0 bases; bases outside gene matches: 8. The CDR3 contains 19 residues. The CDR3 region has the DNA TGTGCCAGCAGTTACTCGATGTCTAGCGGGAGGCCTAGCACAGATACGCAGTATTTT. Residues: CASSYSMSSGRPSTDTQYF.

This clonotype has a count of ten or more. This chain connects TRBV4-3 to TRBJ2-1; D uncertain. Germline CDR1 LGHNA, CDR2 YSLEER. CDR3 length: 13 amino acids. With 0 bases removed from V and 7 bases from J, the gap between germline ends came to 7 bases. The CDR3, as DNA: TGCGCCAGCAGCCAAGATCTGTATAATGAGCAGTTCTTC. Its protein product is CASSQDLYNEQFF.

Here the CDR3 DNA reads TGCAGTGCTAGAAACTCCGGGACAGGGGTTAGCACAGATACGCAGTATTTT. It codes for CSARNSGTGVSTDTQYF. The chain recombines TRBV20-1 with TRBJ2-3, with TRBD1 matching over 10 bases. CDR1 and CDR2 (germline): DFQATT, SNEGSKA (reference sequence). The CDR3 has 17 amino acids. J lost 0 bases, V lost 2 bases, and 8 bases had no gene match.